These 13 T cell receptor beta chains share one sample of origin, sequenced in a study of metastatic and nonmetastatic thyroid tumors. No treatment of any kind had been given to any patient before thyroid surgery. TCRdb re-analyzed the PCR reads through MiXCR. Among 70,000 or so clones listed, 13% to 15% were seen once. Specimen: blood. The receptor source for this set is a male donor with papillary thyroid cancer or a benign thyroid nodule (not recorded which). Some clones in this sample may be carry-over from other donors' samples.

This clone was observed at least ten times. The CDR3, as DNA: TGTGCCAGCGGGACTTCCTATAGCACAGATACGCAGTATTTT. It codes for CASGTSYSTDTQYF. The V gene is TRBV6-1, the J gene TRBJ2-3, with TRBD2 as a possible D gene (6 bases). Looked up from germline, CDR1 is MNHNS and CDR2 is SASEGT. The CDR3 is 14 amino acids. The V end lost 8 bases, the J end lost 0 bases, and 12 bases lay between the germline ends.

The sample holds many counts of this clone. The chain uses TRBV15 and TRBJ1-5; TRBD1 matches 8 bases. The CDR3 has 15 amino acids. V gave up 0 bases and J gave up 7 bases; unmatched junction bases: 5. Germline CDR1 and CDR2: LNHNV and YYDKDF (reference sequence). In DNA form, the CDR3 reads TGTGCCACCAGCAGAGATCGGGACAGGTCCCAGCCCCAGCATTTT. Translated, it gives CATSRDRDRSQPQHF.

This clone appeared many times. Here the CDR3 reads CASSVVLNEQYF. CDR3 in DNA: TGTGCCAGCAGTGTGGTGTTGAACGAGCAGTACTTC. The rearrangement links TRBV12-3 or TRBV12-4 to TRBJ2-7; D gene uncertain. The CDR3 consists of 12 residues. Trimming shortened V by 5 bases and J by 5 bases, and 10 bases separated the two germline ends.

This clone was seen ten or more times. This may be a read error: a much more frequent sequence differs by one nucleotide. CDR3 coding DNA: TGTGCCAGCGGCATACAGGGAAACTATGGCTACACCTTC. Its translation: CASGIQGNYGYTF. J is TRBJ1-2 and V is TRBV5-5, with a possible D match to TRBD1 (6 bases). CDR1 and CDR2 (germline): SGHKS, YYEKEE (reference sequence). This CDR3 region has 13 residues. Trimming pared 7 bases from V and 2 bases from J, leaving 12 bases between.

In its sample, this clone was seen many times. The rearrangement uses TRBV20-1 and TRBJ1-1; D is perhaps TRBD1 (6 bases). This CDR3 is built from 14 residues. CDR1 is DFQATT, CDR2 SNEGSKA, per germline (reference sequence). V lost 7 bases and J 0 bases, leaving 15 bases between the germline ends. CDR3 nucleotides: TGCAGTGTTAAGGGGCGGACAGTGAACACTGAAGCTTTCTTT. Translation: CSVKGRTVNTEAFF.

This clone was detected many times. The chain is built from TRBV3-1 and TRBJ1-1; perhaps TRBD1 as D (5 bases). V gave up 3 bases and J gave up 1 base, with 9 bases separating them. Germline lookup yields CDR1 LGHDT and CDR2 YNNKEL (reference sequence). This CDR3 has 14 amino acids. DNA for the CDR3: TGTGCCAGCAGCCACCGCGGGACGAACACTGAAGCTTTCTTT. Translated, it gives CASSHRGTNTEAFF.

This clone was recorded many times. The genes are TRBV5-4 and TRBJ2-3; D possibly corresponds to TRBD2 (6 bases). Trimming pared 0 bases from V and 7 bases from J, leaving 15 bases between. The CDR3 spans 15 residues. CDR1 is SGHNT, CDR2 YYREEE, per germline (reference sequence). The CDR3 spells CASSLDVGGTNTQYF. The CDR3, as DNA: TGTGCCAGCAGCTTGGATGTGGGAGGCACGAATACGCAGTATTTT.

This clone has at least ten counts. V usage is TRBV5-1 and J usage is TRBJ2-5, with 8 positions matching TRBD2. J gave up 0 bases and V 3 bases, and 4 bases lay outside the gene matches. This CDR3 spans 15 amino acids. The V gene's germline CDR1 is SGHRS and CDR2 YFSETQ. CDR3 protein: CASSWQAGDQETQYF. The CDR3, as DNA: TGCGCCAGCAGCTGGCAAGCGGGAGACCAAGAGACCCAGTACTTC. Based on the CDR3 plus reference TRBV5-1 and TRBJ2-5, the full variable domain is KAGVTQTPRYLIKTRGQQVTLSCSPISGHRSVSWYQQTPGQGLQFLFEYFSETQRNKGNFPGRFSGRQFSNSRSEMNVSTLELGDSALYLCASSWQAGDQETQYFGPGTRLLVL.

The V call is TRBV6-1, the J call TRBJ2-2; no definite D call. From germline, CDR1 is MNHNS and CDR2 SASEGT. This CDR3 region has 15 residues. Trimming pared 5 bases from V and 0 bases from J, leaving 10 bases between. The CDR3 DNA sequence: TGTGCCAGCAGTAGGGCGTTCGCGAACACCGGGGAGCTGTTTTTT. It is translated as CASSRAFANTGELFF.

This chain connects TRBV19 to TRBJ1-5; 10 positions match TRBD1. V was clipped by 4 bases and J by 7 bases; unmatched bases: 7. This CDR3 has 15 amino acids. The germline V gene encodes CDR1 LNHDA and CDR2 SQIVND (reference sequence). The CDR3 reads CASSTGTGAQQPQHF. The CDR3 nucleotides are TGTGCCAGTAGTACTGGGACAGGGGCACAACAGCCCCAGCATTTT.

This clone has at least ten counts. The chain links TRBV6-2 or TRBV6-3 to TRBJ1-5, with unresolved D. The CDR3 is 14 amino acids. In germline, CDR1 is MNHEY, CDR2 SVGEGT. The ends were cut back, 0 bases at V and 4 bases at J, with 7 bases in the middle. The CDR3 bases are TGTGCCAGCAGTTACTCGAACATTAATCAGCCCCAGCATTTT. Protein: CASSYSNINQPQHF.

This clone was seen repeatedly, ten times or more. V usage is TRBV4-1 and J usage is TRBJ1-4; D gene ambiguous. This CDR3 spans 15 amino acids. Trimming stripped 7 bases from V and 4 bases from J, with 16 bases between. Germline-derived CDR1 and CDR2 are MGHRA and YSYEKL. The CDR3, as DNA: TGCGCCAGCACCAAAAGGGCAGGTGGTAATGAAAAACTGTTTTTT. Translation gives CASTKRAGGNEKLFF.

Many counts were recorded for this clone. This chain connects TRBV29-1 to TRBJ2-2; TRBD1 matches 10 bases. J gave up 5 bases and V 5 bases, and 8 bases lay outside the gene matches. Germline-derived CDR1 and CDR2 are SQVTM and ANQGSEA. The CDR3 is 15 amino acids. The DNA of the CDR3 is TGCAGCGTTAAGTTCGGGACAGGGGAAACCGGGGAGCTGTTTTTT. Translation gives CSVKFGTGETGELFF.